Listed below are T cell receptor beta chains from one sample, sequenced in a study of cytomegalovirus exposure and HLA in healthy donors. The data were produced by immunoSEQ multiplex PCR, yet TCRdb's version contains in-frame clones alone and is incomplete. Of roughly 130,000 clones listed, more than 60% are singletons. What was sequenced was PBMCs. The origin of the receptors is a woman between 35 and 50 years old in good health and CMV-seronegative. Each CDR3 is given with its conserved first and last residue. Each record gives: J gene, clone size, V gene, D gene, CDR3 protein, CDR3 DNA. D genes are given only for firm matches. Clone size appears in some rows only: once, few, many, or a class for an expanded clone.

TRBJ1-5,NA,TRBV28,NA,CASMFQISNQPQHF,TGTGCCAGCATGTTTCAGATTAGCAATCAGCCCCAGCATTTT
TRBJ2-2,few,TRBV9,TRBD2,CASSVGGGSNTGELFF,TGTGCCAGCAGCGTAGGGGGGGGATCGAACACCGGGGAGCTGTTTTTT
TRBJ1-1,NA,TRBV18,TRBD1,CASSPPTGEAFF,TGTGCCAGCTCACCACCGACAGGGGAGGCTTTCTTT
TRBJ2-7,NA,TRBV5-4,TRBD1,CASSKQGAGWEQYF,TGTGCCAGCAGCAAACAGGGGGCTGGGTGGGAGCAGTACTTC
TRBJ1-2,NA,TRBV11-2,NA,CASSLDRNYGYTF,TGTGCCAGCAGCTTAGACAGGAACTATGGCTACACCTTC
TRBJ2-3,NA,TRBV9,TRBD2,CASSELAGVGSDTQYF,TGTGCCAGCAGCGAGTTAGCGGGAGTAGGTTCAGATACGCAGTATTTT
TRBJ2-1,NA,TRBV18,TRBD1,CASSPRTGGQGLHNEQFF,TGTGCCAGCTCACCCCGGACAGGGGGCCAGGGGCTACACAATGAGCAGTTCTTC
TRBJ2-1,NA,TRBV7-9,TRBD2,CASSLGLAGGHNEQFF,TGTGCCAGCAGCTTAGGACTAGCGGGGGGGCACAATGAGCAGTTCTTC
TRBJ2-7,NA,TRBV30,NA,CAWSVGGGHYEQYF,TGTGCCTGGAGTGTTGGAGGGGGCCACTACGAGCAGTACTTC
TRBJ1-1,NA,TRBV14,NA,CASSQEEGRGYGTEAFF,TGTGCCAGCAGCCAAGAGGAGGGGAGGGGTTATGGCACTGAAGCTTTCTTT
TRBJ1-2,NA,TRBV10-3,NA,CAISEGDLGYTF,TGTGCCATCAGTGAGGGTGACTTGGGCTACACCTTC
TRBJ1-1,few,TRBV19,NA,CASSLGQNTEAFF,TGTGCCAGTAGTTTGGGACAGAACACTGAAGCTTTCTTT
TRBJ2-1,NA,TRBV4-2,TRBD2,CASSQDRGLAVNEQFF,TGTGCCAGCAGCCAAGATCGGGGACTAGCGGTTAATGAGCAGTTCTTC
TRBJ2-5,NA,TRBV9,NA,CASSAEAMLTGETQYF,TGTGCCAGCAGCGCCGAGGCTATGTTGACCGGGGAGACCCAGTACTTC
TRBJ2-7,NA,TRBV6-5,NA,CASSRQEAYEQYF,TGTGCCAGCAGCCGACAGGAAGCTTACGAGCAGTACTTC
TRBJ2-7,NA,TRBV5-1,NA,CASSLEQGWDEQYF,TGCGCCAGCAGCTTGGAGCAGGGCTGGGACGAGCAGTACTTC
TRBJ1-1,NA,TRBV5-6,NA,CASSFHFEAFF,TGTGCCAGCAGTTTCCATTTTGAAGCTTTCTTT
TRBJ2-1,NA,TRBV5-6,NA,CASSLGGPYNEQFF,TGTGCCAGCAGCTTGGGAGGTCCCTACAATGAGCAGTTCTTC
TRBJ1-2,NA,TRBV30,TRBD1,CASPRTGTGEDGYTF,TGTGCCTCACCCCGGACCGGGACAGGGGAAGATGGCTACACCTTC
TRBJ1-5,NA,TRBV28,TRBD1,CASSSGTGLWAQHF,TGTGCCAGCAGTTCCGGGACAGGGTTATGGGCCCAGCATTTT
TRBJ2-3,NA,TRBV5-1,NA,CASSLDSSTDTQYF,TGCGCCAGCAGCTTAGACTCTAGCACAGATACGCAGTATTTT
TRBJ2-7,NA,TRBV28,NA,CASSYPTHSSEQYF,TGTGCCAGCAGTTACCCGACTCATTCGAGCGAGCAGTACTTC
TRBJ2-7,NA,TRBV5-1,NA,CASSPGDSAYEQYF,TGCGCCAGCAGCCCGGGGGACTCCGCCTACGAGCAGTACTTC
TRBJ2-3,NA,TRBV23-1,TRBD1,CASSPDRGTDTQYF,TGCGCCAGCAGTCCCGACAGGGGCACAGATACGCAGTATTTT
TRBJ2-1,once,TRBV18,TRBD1,CASSPQSRGNYNEQFF,TGTGCCAGCTCACCACAGTCCAGGGGGAACTACAATGAGCAGTTCTTC
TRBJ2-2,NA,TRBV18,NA,CASSLRDTGELFF,TGTGCCAGCTCGCTGAGAGACACCGGGGAGCTGTTTTTT
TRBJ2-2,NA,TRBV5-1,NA,CASSPSGTGELFF,TGCGCCAGCAGTCCCTCGGGGACCGGGGAGCTGTTTTTT
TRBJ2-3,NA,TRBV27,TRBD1,CASSDRGHTDTQYF,TGTGCCAGCTCGGACAGGGGGCACACAGATACGCAGTATTTT
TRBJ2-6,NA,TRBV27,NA,CASRRAYREFSGANGLTF,TGTGCCAGCAGACGAGCCTACAGGGAATTCTCTGGGGCCAACGGCCTGACTTTC
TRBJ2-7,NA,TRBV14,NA,CASNPRGGEQYF,TGTGCCAGCAACCCCCGGGGAGGAGAGCAGTACTTC
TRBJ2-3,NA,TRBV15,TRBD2,CATSQTSGGSRDTQYF,TGTGCCACCAGCCAGACTAGCGGGGGCTCCAGGGATACGCAGTATTTT
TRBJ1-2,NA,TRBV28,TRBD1,CASSPPGTGGDLAGYTF,TGTGCCAGCAGTCCCCCCGGGACAGGGGGCGATTTAGCTGGCTACACCTTC
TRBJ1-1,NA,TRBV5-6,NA,CASSLVRGEAFF,TGTGCCAGCAGCTTGGTCAGGGGTGAAGCTTTCTTT
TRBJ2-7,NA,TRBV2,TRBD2,CAEGGTSVLGEQYF,TGTGCTGAAGGGGGGACTAGCGTCTTGGGCGAGCAGTACTTC
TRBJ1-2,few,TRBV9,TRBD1,CASSVVTGNYGYTF,TGTGCCAGCAGCGTAGTGACAGGGAACTATGGCTACACCTTC